The 32 T cell receptor beta chains reported below all come from one sample, sequenced in a study of blood T cell repertoires in COVID-19. Only in-frame clones appear in the TCRdb table, and some are missing; sequencing was by immunoSEQ multiplex PCR. Of some 400,000 clones listed, 80% to 90% are singletons. The material sequenced was peripheral blood. The receptors stem from an older woman with COVID-19, enrolled during active disease.

V usage is TRBV6-5 and J usage is TRBJ1-3; D not certain. Trimming took 0 bases from V and 3 from J, leaving 9 bases between them. CDR3 length: 15 residues. From germline, CDR1 is MNHEY and CDR2 SVGAGI. CDR3 amino acids: CASSYSRGFGNTIYF. The CDR3 nucleotides read TGTGCCAGCAGTTACTCGCGAGGCTTTGGAAACACCATATATTTT.

This chain uses TRBV11-2 with TRBJ2-7; 7 bases match TRBD2. J lost 2 bases, V lost 6 bases, and 4 bases had no gene match. Germline V gene data show CDR1 as SGHAT and CDR2 as FQNNGV. This CDR3 has 13 residues. The CDR3 region has the DNA TGTGCCAGCAGACCTAGCGGTACCTACGAGCAGTACTTC. This encodes CASRPSGTYEQYF.

CDR3 in DNA: TGCGCCAGGGGGACTTTCCGACTGTTTTTT. Its protein is CARGTFRLFF. The chain couples TRBV10-1 to TRBJ1-4; possible D gene TRBD1, 5 bases. The germline V gene encodes CDR1 WNHNN and CDR2 SYGVQD (reference sequence). V lost 9 bases and J lost 13, with 12 bases in between. This CDR3 is built from 10 residues.

This chain connects TRBV7-6 to TRBJ2-7; tentative D call: TRBD2 (6 bases). V was clipped by 1 base and J by 3 bases, with 10 bases between them. The CDR3 runs 14 residues. The germline gives CDR1 SGHVS, CDR2 FNYEAQ. The CDR3 reads CASSLGGENYEQYF. The CDR3 DNA reads as TGTGCCAGCAGCTTAGGGGGGGAAAACTACGAGCAGTACTTC.

This chain uses TRBV11-2 with TRBJ2-7, with 9 bases fitting TRBD2. The CDR3 spans 18 residues. After removal of 1 base from V and 0 bases from J, the junction contained 10 bases not matched to a gene. Per germline, CDR1 SGHAT and CDR2 FQNNGV. The CDR3 loop is CASSLVAQTSGNSYEQYF. The CDR3 coding sequence is TGTGCCAGCAGCTTAGTGGCCCAGACTAGCGGTAACTCCTACGAGCAGTACTTC.

The chain has TRBV5-1 and TRBJ1-6; 10 nucleotides align to TRBD1. There are 18 residues in the CDR3. With 1 base clipped from V and 8 bases from J, the junction kept 12 bases outside the gene matches. CDR1 and CDR2 from the germline V gene are SGHRS and YFSETQ. In DNA form, the CDR3 reads TGCGCCAGCAGCTTGTACTTCCTCGACAGGGGGCGGGATTCACCCCTCCACTTT. Translation gives CASSLYFLDRGRDSPLHF.

Remarks on this clone: The identical CDR3 is also encoded by other nucleotide sequences in the sample. The chain employs TRBV5-1 and TRBJ1-2; 7 bases are a match to TRBD1. Losses at the gene ends were 2 bases for V and 2 bases for J; bases not matched to a gene: 3. This CDR3 has 14 residues. The germline V gene encodes CDR1 SGHRS and CDR2 YFSETQ. The CDR3 DNA is TGCGCCAGCAGCTTAACAGGGGTGAACTATGGCTACACCTTC. Translated: CASSLTGVNYGYTF.

The V call is TRBV2, the J call TRBJ2-2, with a tentative D call TRBD1 (6 bases). The CDR3 totals 16 residues. CDR1 is SNHLY, CDR2 FYNNEI, per germline. Between the trimmed V and J ends, which lost 6 bases and 2 bases, there was a span of 16 bases. The CDR3 loop reads CASSVKTGVNTGELFF. The CDR3 coding sequence is TGTGCCAGCAGCGTCAAGACAGGAGTTAACACCGGGGAGCTGTTTTTT.

This rearrangement joins TRBV6-5 to TRBJ1-2; D is perhaps TRBD1 (5 bases). V was cut by 5 bases and J by 4 bases, with 17 bases left in between. The CDR3 length is 15 residues. Germline CDR1 is MNHEY and CDR2 is SVGAGI. CDR3 coding DNA: TGTGCCAGCAGTCCCGGGGGAGGGGAGGCCTATGGCTACACCTTC. Its protein product is CASSPGGGEAYGYTF.

This clone was seen a few times. V is TRBV11-1 and J is TRBJ2-5; tentative D call: TRBD2 (5 bases). Germline V gene sequence: CDR1 SGHAT, CDR2 FQDESV (reference sequence). The length of the CDR3 is 14 residues. V shed 0 bases and J shed 2 bases, with 7 bases lying between them. CDR3 loop: CASSLAGGQETQYF. The CDR3 DNA is TGTGCCAGCAGCTTAGCGGGCGGGCAAGAGACCCAGTACTTC.

The chain has TRBV29-1 and TRBJ2-7; D is unclear. Germline-derived CDR1 and CDR2 are SQVTM and ANQGSEA. With 2 bases removed from V and 0 bases from J, the gap between germline ends came to 8 bases. The CDR3 runs 13 residues. As DNA, the CDR3 is TGCAGCGTTGAAAACAGTTACTCCTACGAGCAGTACTTC. Its protein is CSVENSYSYEQYF.

V gene TRBV7-2 combines with J gene TRBJ2-5, with 8 bases that match TRBD2. The germline gives CDR1 SGHTA, CDR2 FQGNSA. V was clipped by 1 base and J by 2 bases; unmatched bases: 6. The CDR3 length is 16 residues. The DNA for the CDR3 is TGTGCCAGCAGCTTAGTAACGGGGGGGCCTCAAGAGACCCAGTACTTC. Protein: CASSLVTGGPQETQYF. The entire variable domain, with the rest obtained from reference TRBV7-2 and TRBJ2-5, is as follows: GAGVSQSPSNKVTEKGKDVELRCDPISGHTALYWYRQSLGQGLEFLIYFQGNSAPDKSGLPSDRFSAERTGGSVSTLTIQRTQQEDSAVYLCASSLVTGGPQETQYFGPGTRLLVL.

This chain uses TRBV11-2 with TRBJ2-3; possibly TRBD2 for D (5 bases). With 5 bases removed from V and 8 bases from J, the gap between germline ends came to 11 bases. CDR3 size: 12 residues. Germline loops: CDR1 SGHAT, CDR2 FQNNGV. CDR3 bases: TGTGCCAGCAGCCCCACTAGATTTACGCAGTATTTT. Its protein is CASSPTRFTQYF.

The chain joins TRBV4-1 to TRBJ1-2; 9 bases are shared with TRBD1. Germline V lookup: CDR1 MGHRA, CDR2 YSYEKL. The CDR3 runs to 16 residues. The trim removed 2 bases at V and 6 bases at J, leaving 10 bases unmatched. CDR3 sequence: CASSQFTDRGLDGYTF. DNA for the CDR3: TGCGCCAGCAGCCAATTTACAGACAGGGGGTTGGATGGCTACACCTTC.

This clone was picked up a small number of times. The rearrangement uses TRBV7-9 and TRBJ1-4; 10 bases fit TRBD1. The CDR3 contains 15 residues. Germline values: CDR1 SEHNR, CDR2 FQNEAQ (reference sequence). V lost 5 bases and J lost 6; bases outside the gene matches: 6. In nucleotides, the CDR3 is TGTGCCAGCAGCCCAGGACAGGGGGACGATGAAAAACTGTTTTTT. Amino acids: CASSPGQGDDEKLFF.

The chain links TRBV28 to TRBJ2-6, with 8 positions matching TRBD2. The CDR3 spans 21 residues. V lost 5 bases, J lost 2 bases, and 20 bases stayed unmatched. Per the germline V gene, CDR1 is MDHEN and CDR2 is SYDVKM. CDR3 nucleotide sequence: TGTGCCAGCAGTCAGCTGCCCGATTTAGCGGGGAGCCTCCCTGGGGCCAACGTCCTGACTTTC. Its translation: CASSQLPDLAGSLPGANVLTF.

The chain combines TRBV2 with TRBJ2-1; D is perhaps TRBD2 (7 bases). V gave up 9 bases and J gave up 8 bases, with 23 bases separating them. Per germline, CDR1 SNHLY and CDR2 FYNNEI. The length of the CDR3 is 15 residues. The CDR3 DNA reads TGTGCCAGTAGTCGGGCGGGGGCCTCGAGGGATGAGCAGTTCTTC. This codes for CASSRAGASRDEQFF.

The chain employs TRBV5-4 and TRBJ2-2; the match to TRBD1 covers 10 bases. V trimming: 4 bases; J trimming: 3 bases; junction bases outside the gene matches: 6. The germline V gene encodes CDR1 SGHNT and CDR2 YYREEE (reference sequence). The CDR3 runs 16 residues. CDR3 protein: CASSTWTGGDTGELFF. DNA of the CDR3: TGTGCCAGCAGCACTTGGACAGGGGGAGACACCGGGGAGCTGTTTTTT.

This clone was recorded a few times. This rearrangement joins TRBV7-2 to TRBJ1-2; D is possibly TRBD1 (6 bases). Between the trimmed V and J ends, which lost 5 bases and 5 bases, there was a span of 15 bases. This CDR3 spans 14 amino acids. The germline CDR1 and CDR2 sequences are SGHTA and FQGNSA. DNA of the CDR3: TGTGCCAGCAGCCCCCGAAGCCAGGGGTATGGCTACACCTTC. It yields the protein CASSPRSQGYGYTF.

The J gene is TRBJ1-3, the V gene TRBV6-1; weak D call: TRBD1 (6 bases). The CDR3 is made up of 14 amino acids. From germline, CDR1 is MNHNS and CDR2 SASEGT. Trimming left V 1 base short and J 3 bases short, with 7 bases between. The CDR3 nucleotides are TGTGCCAGCAGTGAAGACAGGGTTGGAAACACCATATATTTT. It translates to CASSEDRVGNTIYF.

The genes are TRBV7-8 and TRBJ2-7; 7 bases align to TRBD2. The CDR3 has 14 residues. After removal of 5 bases from V and 0 bases from J, the junction contained 4 bases not matched to a gene. Germline CDR1 reads SGHVS; CDR2 reads FQNEAQ. CDR3 nucleotides: TGTGCCAGCAGCGTCAGCGGGGACTCCTACGAGCAGTACTTC. This codes for CASSVSGDSYEQYF.

The chain is built from TRBV19 and TRBJ2-2, with TRBD2 matching over 12 bases. Germline V lookup: CDR1 LNHDA, CDR2 SQIVND (reference sequence). The trim removed 2 bases at V and 13 bases at J, leaving 5 bases unmatched. There are 14 residues in the CDR3. CDR3 sequence: CASSILLAGGPLFF. The CDR3 nucleotides are TGTGCCAGTAGTATACTGCTAGCGGGGGGGCCGCTGTTTTTT.

This clone was observed once. The chain has TRBV18 and TRBJ1-3; possibly TRBD1 for D (5 bases). This CDR3 has 15 residues. Per the germline V gene, CDR1 is KGHSH and CDR2 is LQKENI. Trimming took 5 bases from V and 0 from J, leaving 11 bases between them. CDR3 protein: CASSTGLSSGNTIYF. The CDR3 nucleotides are TGTGCCAGCTCAACGGGACTGTCCTCTGGAAACACCATATATTTT.

This chain links TRBV7-2 with TRBJ2-7, with a possible D match to TRBD2 (6 bases). V was clipped by 3 bases and J by 1 base, with 13 bases between them. This CDR3 region has 15 residues. Germline V lookup: CDR1 SGHTA, CDR2 FQGNSA. CDR3 loop: CASSFGGFGSYEQYF. The CDR3 DNA reads TGTGCCAGCAGCTTTGGGGGGTTTGGGTCCTACGAGCAGTACTTC.

The chain combines TRBV19 with TRBJ1-1, with 10 bases matching TRBD1. Trimming removed 5 bases from V and 1 base from J; junction bases left unmatched: 7. Germline CDR1 reads LNHDA; CDR2 reads SQIVND (reference sequence). The CDR3 covers 16 residues. The CDR3 reads CASSPTDRGWNTEAFF. The CDR3 DNA follows: TGTGCCAGTAGTCCGACGGACAGGGGGTGGAACACTGAAGCTTTCTTT.

The genes are TRBV19 and TRBJ2-1, with no clear D. The CDR3 extends over 16 amino acids. Germline lookup yields CDR1 LNHDA and CDR2 SQIVND (reference sequence). Trimming stripped 2 bases from V and 5 bases from J, with 16 bases between. The CDR3 region has the DNA TGTGCCAGTAGTATAAGCTTCCTAAAGCCCAACAATGAGCAGTTCTTC. Its translation: CASSISFLKPNNEQFF.

The rearrangement joins TRBV2 to TRBJ1-2; D gene ambiguous. This CDR3 is built from 15 residues. Per the germline V gene, CDR1 is SNHLY and CDR2 is FYNNEI. Trimming cost V 2 bases and J 4 bases, with 14 bases left between them. The CDR3 sequence: CASSESRIVSYGYTF. The CDR3, as DNA: TGTGCCAGCAGTGAAAGCAGGATCGTTAGCTATGGCTACACCTTC.

Concerning this clone: An end of the junction differs from the germline gene, which may be a read error. The chain recombines TRBV2 with TRBJ1-2; D unclear. The CDR3 runs to 11 residues. The germline gives CDR1 SNHLY, CDR2 FYNNEI. CDR3 bases: TGTGCCAGCAGTGAAACCGCGGACTGTCACTTC. Translation gives CASSETADCHF.

This clone occurred once. J is TRBJ1-6 and V is TRBV5-1, with 7 positions matching TRBD1. Per the germline V gene, CDR1 is SGHRS and CDR2 is YFSETQ. This CDR3 is built from 14 residues. V dropped 4 bases and J dropped 5; count of bases not matched to a gene: 3. This CDR3 reads CASSIDRDNSPLHF. CDR3 DNA sequence: TGCGCCAGCAGCATAGACAGGGATAATTCACCCCTCCACTTT.

J is TRBJ2-1 and V is TRBV5-1; TRBD1 matches at 7 bases. CDR1 SGHRS and CDR2 YFSETQ come from the germline V gene. This CDR3 has 14 amino acids. The V gene end was trimmed by 3 bases and the J gene end by 8 bases; junction bases not matched to a gene: 8. The CDR3: CASSSTTGIHEQFF. The DNA of the CDR3 is TGCGCCAGCAGCTCGACGACAGGGATCCATGAGCAGTTCTTC.

The DNA for the CDR3 is TGTGCCAGCAGTTTCGGGACTAGCGGGGTTGCGCAGTATTTT. Translated: CASSFGTSGVAQYF. The chain couples TRBV28 to TRBJ2-3; the match to TRBD2 covers 13 bases. Trimming took 3 bases from V and 10 from J; bases not matched to a gene: 4. This CDR3 has 14 residues. Germline V gene data show CDR1 as MDHEN and CDR2 as SYDVKM.

V is TRBV9 and J is TRBJ2-7, with 9 nucleotides matching TRBD1. The CDR3 contains 14 residues. V shed 3 bases and J 5 bases; nucleotides not matched to a gene: 6. Germline-derived CDR1 and CDR2 are SGDLS and YYNGEE. Here the CDR3 reads CASSGRQGENEQYF. The CDR3 bases are TGTGCCAGCAGCGGGAGACAGGGGGAAAACGAGCAGTACTTC. Supplemented by reference TRBV9 and TRBJ2-7, the full variable domain reads DSGVTQTPKHLITATGQRVTLRCSPRSGDLSVYWYQQSLDQGLQFLIQYYNGEERAKGNILERFSAQQFPDLHSELNLSSLELGDSALYFCASSGRQGENEQYFGPGTRLTVT.